This section outlines one T cell receptor (beta chain) sequence together with its context. This clonotype was observed many times. What antigen it recognizes has not been identified. It has no much larger one-base neighbor in the sample; base qualities were not kept. These data come from a study of identical twins (TCRdb year 2016). Regarding the research as a whole: TCR alpha and beta repertoires from monozygotic twins, unrelated adults of various ages and cord blood were deep-sequenced to test whether fetal clonotypes persist. To rule out contamination, the twin experiments were replicated at different times with different library preparation protocols.

The CDR3 spans 15 residues, from the cysteine through the phenylalanine. Only CDR3 DNA is held: 45 bases, read in frame from base 1. Trimming removed 6 bases from V and 5 bases from J, leaving 17 bases between the germline ends. Taken from the germline V gene, the CDR1 and CDR2 loops are SGHAT and FQNNGV. The library relied on 5' RACE. Sequencer: Illumina HiSeq 2000. Template switching introduced a universal primer binding site; the final cDNA contained a unique molecular identifier, enabling accurate counting of TCR cDNA molecules. First-strand cDNA for TCR alpha and beta chains was synthesized from specific primers in the conserved constant-segment region. To control for contamination, every cDNA library was double barcoded, receiving both a SMART-Mk sample barcode and Illumina barcodes. Two successive PCR steps introduced TruSeq adapter sequences along with Illumina sample barcodes. The Illumina HiSeq platform was used with custom primers to sequence TCR alpha and beta cDNA libraries. Turning to the authors' computational methods: Raw reads were processed with MiGEC to extract unique molecular identifiers, and MiXCR was used to determine CDR3 positions. For each individual, recombination models were inferred using an EM algorithm with the repgenHMM and IGoR tools. The analysis of shared clonotypes was done with the tcR package in R, with sharing normalized by the product of cloneset sizes. To study raw recombination without the effects of thymic and clonal selection, out-of-frame nonproductive sequences were analyzed. TCRdb trimmed the raw reads at Q25, called clones with MiXCR and kept productive beta chains. All rows with the same CDR3 protein become a single entry with the most common DNA and genes. TCRdb's processing, not the study's, gives the V and J calls here. The sample profile shows approximately 150,000 distinct CDR3 sequences; roughly 3.5% of them were found once. Clones ranked in the top ten supply 8% to 8.5% of the sample.

Every donor in the study was a healthy Caucasian. Using Miltenyi CD45RO+ enrichment and human naive T-cell isolation kits, memory (CD45RO+) and naive T cells were isolated from PBMC. What the study reported, not specific to this receptor: Compared with coincidental sharing between unrelated individuals, out-of-frame TCR alpha sequences shared between twins showed an excess of sequences with low generation probability. Because the same donors could not be followed over many years, the conclusions relied on cross-sectional statistical analysis. Fewer insertions were carried by abundant cord blood beta clonotypes; a weaker similar trend was observed in young adult naive repertoires, while no such trend was observed in memory repertoires. A weaker excess of twin sharing was found in beta out-of-frame sequences because the signal-to-noise ratio was lowered by fewer shared sequences. In monozygotic twins, out-of-frame TCR alpha sharing was systematically underestimated by recombination models, although the models agreed with sharing between unrelated individuals. Zero-insertion analyses could be partly confounded by invariant T cells such as MAIT and iNKT, though diverse VJ usage argued against such confounding for most clonotypes.

Sequencing input: memory T cells sorted from blood. In light of the paper, this sample's cell subset or site label describes: CD45RO+ enriched T cells. The sequence came from a man aged 18 to 35 in good health. The sequence is built from TRBV11-2 and TRBJ2-1, and possibly TRBD2, on 6 matching bases. The sequence in DNA is TGTGCCAGCAGATCAGTTACGGGGGTCCACAATGAGCAGTTCTTC. The translation is CASRSVTGVHNEQFF.